This is a list of T cell receptor beta chains from one sample in a study of blood T cell repertoires in COVID-19. TCRdb keeps only in-frame clones here, not all; method: immunoSEQ multiplex PCR. The table has roughly 59,000 clones, around 79% seen once. The sample taken for sequencing was peripheral blood. These receptors were collected from a human donor in a cohort sampled during active COVID-19. Each CDR3 is given with its conserved first and last residue. The order of the fields is D gene, clone size, J gene, V gene, CDR3 DNA, CDR3 protein. D genes are given only for firm matches. Clone sizes are given selectively: once, few, many, or a class where the clone is expanded.

D gene: TRBD2
clone size: many
J gene: TRBJ2-6
V gene: TRBV7-2
CDR3 DNA: TGTGCCACCCCTAGAGCTAGCGGGAGTTCTGGGGCCAACGTCCTGACTTTC
CDR3 protein: CATPRASGSSGANVLTF

D gene: TRBD1
clone size: NA
J gene: TRBJ2-7
V gene: TRBV18
CDR3 DNA: TGTGCCAGCTCACCGGAAGGGACAGGGGGCTGGTCACTGGGTGAGCAGTACTTC
CDR3 protein: CASSPEGTGGWSLGEQYF

D gene: NA
clone size: NA
J gene: TRBJ1-4
V gene: TRBV28
CDR3 DNA: TGTGCCAGCACGCGTGAGGCCTTTTATGAAAAACTGTTTTTT
CDR3 protein: CASTREAFYEKLFF

D gene: TRBD2
clone size: NA
J gene: TRBJ2-1
V gene: TRBV18
CDR3 DNA: TGTGCCAGCTCACCAACTAGCGGGAGCAAAAATGAGCAGTTCTTC
CDR3 protein: CASSPTSGSKNEQFF

D gene: NA
clone size: NA
J gene: TRBJ2-1
V gene: TRBV11-2
CDR3 DNA: TGTGCCAGCAGCTTAACCGGGTACAATGAGCAGTTCTTC
CDR3 protein: CASSLTGYNEQFF

D gene: NA
clone size: NA
J gene: TRBJ1-2
V gene: TRBV29-1
CDR3 DNA: TGCAGCGCCCGGGTGCCCCCCTATGGCTACACCTTC
CDR3 protein: CSARVPPYGYTF

D gene: TRBD2
clone size: NA
J gene: TRBJ2-7
V gene: TRBV10-1
CDR3 DNA: TGCGCCAGCAGTCCGCTAGCGGGATTGTACGAGCAGTACTTC
CDR3 protein: CASSPLAGLYEQYF

D gene: TRBD2
clone size: NA
J gene: TRBJ2-1
V gene: TRBV27
CDR3 DNA: TGTGCCAGCTTACCGGGACTAGGAAGAGTGAATGAGCAGTTCTTC
CDR3 protein: CASLPGLGRVNEQFF

D gene: TRBD2
clone size: NA
J gene: TRBJ2-3
V gene: TRBV14
CDR3 DNA: TGTGCCAGCAGCCCGAGGCAGCGGGAGGGCACCTCGGATACGCAGTATTTT
CDR3 protein: CASSPRQREGTSDTQYF

D gene: TRBD1
clone size: once
J gene: TRBJ1-4
V gene: TRBV5-1
CDR3 DNA: TGCGCCAGCAGCGGTGGCGGGACAGGGCTTGAAAAACTGTTTTTT
CDR3 protein: CASSGGGTGLEKLFF

D gene: TRBD1
clone size: NA
J gene: TRBJ2-5
V gene: TRBV3-1/TRBV3-2
CDR3 DNA: TGTGCCAGCAGCCACATTACAGGGGGCGCTAGGTCCCAGTACTTC
CDR3 protein: CASSHITGGARSQYF

D gene: TRBD2
clone size: NA
J gene: TRBJ2-5
V gene: TRBV19
CDR3 DNA: TGTGCCAGTACTAGCGGGAGGGAGTTGGAGACCCAGTACTTC
CDR3 protein: CASTSGRELETQYF

D gene: TRBD2
clone size: NA
J gene: TRBJ2-7
V gene: TRBV28
CDR3 DNA: TGTGCCAGCAGTCCGGGGACTAGCGGGAGCTACGAGCAGTACTTC
CDR3 protein: CASSPGTSGSYEQYF

D gene: TRBD2
clone size: NA
J gene: TRBJ2-3
V gene: TRBV6-2/TRBV6-3
CDR3 DNA: TGTGCCAGCAGTTATTCGACCTGGACTAGCGGGAGAAAGAGCACAGATACGCAGTATTTT
CDR3 protein: CASSYSTWTSGRKSTDTQYF

D gene: TRBD2
clone size: NA
J gene: TRBJ2-1
V gene: TRBV29-1
CDR3 DNA: TGCAGCGTGTGGGCGCGGAGCGGGATGAATGAGCAGTTCTTC
CDR3 protein: CSVWARSGMNEQFF

D gene: TRBD2
clone size: NA
J gene: TRBJ2-1
V gene: TRBV3-1/TRBV3-2
CDR3 DNA: TGTGCCAGCAGCTGGGGACTAGCGATCGGGAATGAGCAGTTCTTC
CDR3 protein: CASSWGLAIGNEQFF

D gene: NA
clone size: NA
J gene: TRBJ1-2
V gene: TRBV19
CDR3 DNA: TGTGCCAGTAATATCGGGAAGGGGGACGGCTACACCTTC
CDR3 protein: CASNIGKGDGYTF

D gene: NA
clone size: NA
J gene: TRBJ1-2
V gene: TRBV6-5
CDR3 DNA: TGTGCCAGCAGTTACGACCCCAGACAGAGCTATGGCTACACCTTC
CDR3 protein: CASSYDPRQSYGYTF

D gene: TRBD2
clone size: NA
J gene: TRBJ2-1
V gene: TRBV27
CDR3 DNA: TGTGCCAGCAGTGACCGACTAGCGGGCTACAATGAGCAGTTCTTC
CDR3 protein: CASSDRLAGYNEQFF

D gene: TRBD1
clone size: NA
J gene: TRBJ2-1
V gene: TRBV13
CDR3 DNA: TGTGCCAGCAGCATAAGGACAGGGATGTACAATGAGCAGTTCTTC
CDR3 protein: CASSIRTGMYNEQFF

D gene: TRBD1
clone size: NA
J gene: TRBJ2-5
V gene: TRBV4-3
CDR3 DNA: TGCGCCAGCAGCCAAGATGCGAAACAGGGGACGATGGAGACCCAGTACTTC
CDR3 protein: CASSQDAKQGTMETQYF

D gene: NA
clone size: NA
J gene: TRBJ2-7
V gene: TRBV27
CDR3 DNA: TGTGCCAGCAGACGTTCGGGGATCGGTCTAGACGAGCAGTACTTC
CDR3 protein: CASRRSGIGLDEQYF